One sample yielded the 5 T cell receptor beta chains listed below, sequenced in a study of T-cell memory formation after mild COVID-19. From the 5' RACE reads, TCRdb called clonotypes with MiXCR, one entry per CDR3 protein. The sample comprises about 340,000 distinct CDR3 sequences, 20% of which are singletons, and 21% rests with the top ten. Specimen: PBMCs or a T cell subset sorted from them (not recorded which). These receptors were obtained from a man between 18 and 29 years old who had mild COVID-19 (a few samples of this study predate the infection). Cell type and time point are not known.

This chain links TRBV7-9 with TRBJ1-2, with 7 bases matching TRBD1. V trimming: 3 bases; J trimming: 7 bases; junction bases outside the gene matches: 2. CDR1 SEHNR and CDR2 FQNEAQ come from the germline V gene (reference sequence). CDR3 length: 12 residues. CDR3 in amino acids: CASSLGQSGYTF. Here the CDR3 DNA reads TGTGCCAGCAGCTTGGGACAGTCTGGCTACACCTTC.

This clonotype was detected only a few times. The chain couples TRBV4-2 to TRBJ2-1, with 10 bases lining up with TRBD1. With 4 bases clipped from V and 7 bases from J, the junction kept 4 bases outside the gene matches. Germline V gene lookup returns CDR1 LGHNA and CDR2 YNFKEQ. The CDR3 loop spans 14 amino acids. This CDR3 reads CASSPDRGRNEQFF. The CDR3 DNA sequence: TGTGCCAGCAGCCCAGACAGGGGGCGGAATGAGCAGTTCTTC.

The table lists this clonotype with many counts. The chain joins TRBV12-3 or TRBV12-4 to TRBJ1-1, with D possibly TRBD1 on 5 matching bases. The CDR3 has 11 residues. V was trimmed by 6 bases and J by 7 bases, leaving 9 bases between them. CDR3: CASSLGGEAFF. CDR3 nucleotides: TGTGCCAGCAGCCTGGGGGGTGAAGCTTTCTTT.

In this sample, this clonotype turned up a few times. The V call is TRBV5-4, the J call TRBJ2-5; 7 nucleotides agree with TRBD1. CDR1 is SGHNT, CDR2 YYREEE, per germline (reference sequence). CDR3 length: 13 residues. V shed 2 bases and J 4 bases; nucleotides not matched to a gene: 2. The CDR3 protein is CASSLKGAETQYF. The CDR3 DNA is TGTGCCAGCAGCTTAAAGGGGGCAGAGACCCAGTACTTC.

The CDR3 reads CASSLRLGPLAKNIQYF. CDR3 nucleotide sequence: TGTGCCAGCAGCTTGCGCCTGGGACCTCTAGCCAAAAACATTCAGTACTTC. The chain recombines TRBV11-2 with TRBJ2-4; either TRBD1 or TRBD2 may supply D (5 bases each). V gave up 3 bases and J gave up 0 bases, with 15 bases separating them. Germline V lookup: CDR1 SGHAT, CDR2 FQNNGV. The CDR3 sequence is 17 residues long.